A single sample is the source of the 20 T cell receptor beta chains below, sequenced in a study of blood T cell repertoires in COVID-19. The protocol was immunoSEQ multiplex PCR, while the TCRdb copy is restricted to in-frame clones and leaves out a portion. The sample shows about 400,000 clones, about 88% of them seen only once. What was sequenced was peripheral blood. All receptors derive from a woman aged 60-70 years with COVID-19, enrolled during active disease.

J is TRBJ1-2 and V is TRBV3-1 (or the pseudogene TRBV3-2), with a possible D match to TRBD1 (5 bases). CDR3 length equals 13 residues. Germline CDR1 LGHDT, CDR2 YNNKEL (reference sequence). V lost 1 base, J lost 4 bases, and 7 bases lay in between. The CDR3 region has the DNA TGTGCCAGCAGCCAAGGACAGTCCTATGGCTACACCTTC. Translation: CASSQGQSYGYTF.

V is TRBV10-3 and J is TRBJ1-3; D is perhaps TRBD1 (5 bases). Germline-derived CDR1 and CDR2 are ENHRY and SYGVKD. The CDR3 totals 15 residues. Deletions cut 5 bases from V and 0 bases from J, with 11 bases between. The CDR3 DNA is TGTGCCATCAGTTCGGGACTCTCCTCTGGAAACACCATATATTTT. Translation gives CAISSGLSSGNTIYF.

This clone was detected once. The chain has TRBV10-3 and TRBJ2-3, with D uncertain. Germline V CDR1 and CDR2: ENHRY, SYGVKD. This CDR3 has 13 residues. V was pared by 1 base and J by 5 bases, with 7 bases between. Written as DNA, the CDR3 is TGTGCCATCAGTGAGTTGGGCCAAGATACGCAGTATTTT. As protein: CAISELGQDTQYF.

The J gene is TRBJ2-2, the V gene TRBV27, with unresolved D. The CDR3 has 14 amino acids. Germline CDR1 and CDR2: MNHEY and SMNVEV (reference sequence). V was shortened by 9 bases and J by 2 bases, with 13 bases between the two germline ends. CDR3 protein: CARPVETNTGELFF. CDR3 coding DNA: TGTGCCAGACCGGTTGAGACAAACACCGGGGAGCTGTTTTTT.

This clone was observed a handful of times. The V gene is TRBV6-2 or TRBV6-3, the J gene TRBJ1-4; weak D call: TRBD1 (5 bases). This CDR3 spans 14 amino acids. Trimming left V 5 bases short and J 5 bases short, with 12 bases between. CDR1 is MNHEY and CDR2 is SVGEGT in the germline V gene. Here the CDR3 reads CASSRYDRNEKLFF. CDR3 bases: TGTGCCAGCAGTCGATATGACAGAAATGAAAAACTGTTTTTT.

This chain uses TRBV12-3 or TRBV12-4 with TRBJ2-2; 8 bases agree with TRBD1. Germline trimming cut 6 bases from V and 6 bases from J; bases unmatched to any gene: 0. The CDR3 totals 12 residues. The CDR3 coding sequence is TGTGCCAGCAGGACAGGGGCCGGGGAGCTGTTTTTT. This sequence encodes CASRTGAGELFF.

J is TRBJ2-2 and V is TRBV9, with D hard to call. The V and J ends lost 0 bases and 9 bases respectively, with 9 bases between them. This CDR3 spans 13 amino acids. Germline CDR1 reads SGDLS; CDR2 reads YYNGEE. CDR3 region: CASSVAPERELFF. In DNA, the CDR3 is TGTGCCAGCAGCGTAGCTCCGGAGAGGGAGCTGTTTTTT. The whole variable domain, remainder taken from reference TRBV9 and TRBJ2-2, is DSGVTQTPKHLITATGQRVTLRCSPRSGDLSVYWYQQSLDQGLQFLIQYYNGEERAKGNILERFSAQQFPDLHSELNLSSLELGDSALYFCASSVAPERELFFGEGSRLTVL.

V gene TRBV5-1 combines with J gene TRBJ2-5, with a possible D match to TRBD2 (5 bases). Germline V gene sequence: CDR1 SGHRS, CDR2 YFSETQ. Between the trimmed V and J ends, which lost 1 base and 5 bases, there was a span of 15 bases. The CDR3 sequence is 15 residues long. The CDR3 spells CASSLLRRGQETQYF. The CDR3 DNA follows: TGCGCCAGCAGCTTGTTGAGGAGAGGGCAGGAGACCCAGTACTTC. Complete variable domain (other parts from reference TRBV5-1 and TRBJ2-5): KAGVTQTPRYLIKTRGQQVTLSCSPISGHRSVSWYQQTPGQGLQFLFEYFSETQRNKGNFPGRFSGRQFSNSRSEMNVSTLELGDSALYLCASSLLRRGQETQYFGPGTRLLVL.

The rearrangement joins TRBV4-2 to TRBJ2-7, with TRBD1 matching 12 bases. J lost 5 bases, V lost 4 bases, and 6 bases had no gene match. The germline V gene has CDR1 LGHNA and CDR2 YNFKEQ. The CDR3 spans 15 residues. CDR3 DNA: TGTGCCAGCAGCCGTCCGGGACAGGGGGCCAACGAGCAGTACTTC. This encodes CASSRPGQGANEQYF.

This chain joins TRBV27 and TRBJ1-1; D is undetermined. The V end was cut by 5 bases, the J end by 7 bases, with 14 bases between. Germline lookup yields CDR1 MNHEY and CDR2 SMNVEV (reference sequence). The length of the CDR3 is 13 residues. CDR3 amino acids: CASSRKREGEAFF. As DNA, the CDR3 is TGTGCCAGCAGTCGCAAACGGGAGGGTGAAGCTTTCTTT.

This clone was picked up one time. The chain recombines TRBV19 with TRBJ2-4; D may be TRBD1 (5 bases). CDR3 size: 18 residues. Germline V gene sequence: CDR1 LNHDA, CDR2 SQIVND (reference sequence). V shed 2 bases and J shed 3 bases, with 20 bases lying between them. CDR3 region: CASSISLRQGSDKNIQYF. As DNA, the CDR3 is TGTGCCAGTAGTATATCCCTCCGGCAGGGCTCCGACAAAAACATTCAGTACTTC.

CDR3: CASSYDRFTGELFF. The CDR3 bases are TGTGCCAGCAGTTATGACAGATTCACCGGGGAGCTGTTTTTT. The chain has TRBV6-4 and TRBJ2-2; D may be TRBD1 (5 bases). CDR1 and CDR2 (germline): MRHNA, SNTAGT. V was trimmed by 5 bases and J by 4 bases, leaving 11 bases between them. This CDR3 has 14 amino acids.

This chain links TRBV3-1 (or the pseudogene TRBV3-2) with TRBJ2-5; TRBD1 aligns across 12 bases. The trim removed 4 bases at V and 5 bases at J, leaving 14 bases unmatched. This CDR3 spans 18 amino acids. Germline V lookup: CDR1 LGHDT, CDR2 YNNKEL (reference sequence). CDR3 nucleotides: TGTGCCAGCAGCCTTTTCCGGGGGACAGGGGGCGCTTTGGAGACCCAGTACTTC. Translated: CASSLFRGTGGALETQYF.

The V call is TRBV11-3, the J call TRBJ2-7, with 8 bases that match TRBD2. V shed 5 bases and J 3 bases; nucleotides not matched to a gene: 9. Germline CDR1 and CDR2: SGHNT and YENEEA. This CDR3 contains 15 residues. CDR3 in amino acids: CASSLGSGGHYEQYF. The CDR3 DNA reads as TGTGCCAGCAGCCTGGGCAGCGGGGGCCACTACGAGCAGTACTTC.

V is TRBV5-1 and J is TRBJ2-1; 9 positions match TRBD2. The germline gives CDR1 SGHRS, CDR2 YFSETQ. The V and J ends lost 4 bases and 2 bases, in that order; junction bases with no gene match: 4. This CDR3 has 15 residues. CDR3 sequence (DNA): TGCGCCAGCAGCCGCGGGGGGGCGGCCTACAATGAGCAGTTCTTC. The encoded protein is CASSRGGAAYNEQFF.

The chain couples TRBV5-8 to TRBJ2-3, with TRBD1 matching 8 bases. Germline V gene lookup returns CDR1 SGHTS and CDR2 YDEGEE. The CDR3 has 17 amino acids. The J segment lost 3 bases and the V segment lost 4 bases, leaving 13 bases of the junction unmatched. This chain's CDR3 is CASSPRQGTMLTDTQYF. Written as DNA, the CDR3 is TGTGCCAGCAGCCCCCGACAGGGGACAATGTTGACAGATACGCAGTATTTT.

V is TRBV3-1 (or the pseudogene TRBV3-2) and J is TRBJ2-1; 15 positions agree with TRBD2. The CDR3 is 16 residues long. Germline CDR1 LGHDT, CDR2 YNNKEL (reference sequence). The V and J ends lost 3 bases and 4 bases, in that order; junction bases with no gene match: 1. This chain's CDR3 is CASSHGLAGGYNEQFF. The CDR3, as DNA: TGTGCCAGCAGCCATGGACTAGCGGGGGGGTACAATGAGCAGTTCTTC.

This chain uses TRBV19 with TRBJ2-5, with D maybe TRBD2 (6 bases). The V end lost 0 bases, the J end lost 1 base, and 18 bases lay between the germline ends. Germline V CDR1 and CDR2: LNHDA, SQIVND (reference sequence). CDR3 size: 18 residues. The CDR3 loop reads CASSIDYIGVGGQETQYF. CDR3 in DNA: TGTGCCAGTAGTATAGATTATATCGGGGTCGGGGGCCAAGAGACCCAGTACTTC.

This rearrangement joins TRBV18 to TRBJ1-6; possibly TRBD1 for D (6 bases). The germline gives CDR1 KGHSH, CDR2 LQKENI. The CDR3 has 20 residues. The V and J ends lost 5 bases and 5 bases respectively, with 28 bases between them. The CDR3 sequence is CASSRQVGAGLIPNNSPLHF. In DNA form, the CDR3 reads TGTGCCAGCTCAAGACAGGTTGGAGCAGGGCTAATACCGAATAATTCACCCCTCCACTTT.

The rearrangement joins TRBV19 to TRBJ1-2; D not certain. Trimming took off 7 bases at V and 4 bases at J, with 19 bases between the two ends. CDR3 length: 15 residues. Germline V gene lookup returns CDR1 LNHDA and CDR2 SQIVND (reference sequence). The CDR3 DNA reads TGTGCCAGTACTCCTTCGTTGGCCCAATTCTATGGCTACACCTTC. This sequence encodes CASTPSLAQFYGYTF.